The rows below give T cell receptor beta chains drawn from one sample of a study of blood T cell repertoires in COVID-19. Clones were read by immunoSEQ multiplex PCR, and TCRdb kept only the in-frame ones, dropping some. The sample carries about 210,000 clones, around 86% recorded once. Material: PBMCs or T cells enriched from blood (not recorded which). The source is a man younger than 45 in a cohort exposed to, infected with or recovered from COVID-19 (not recorded which). CDR3s include the opening cysteine and the closing phenylalanine or tryptophan. D genes are given only for firm matches. Some rows have no size entry. The others give once, few or many, or a class for an expanded clone.

abundance: -; v_gene: TRBV28; d_gene: -; j_gene: TRBJ1-6; CDR3nt: TGTGCCAGCAGTTTTGGGGCGGTTGGACCCCTCCACTTT; CDR3aa: CASSFGAVGPLHF
abundance: -; v_gene: TRBV7-9; d_gene: TRBD2; j_gene: TRBJ2-5; CDR3nt: TGTGCCAGCAGCTTGGGGACTAGGGGAACGACGGGGCAAGAGACCCAGTACTTC; CDR3aa: CASSLGTRGTTGQETQYF
abundance: -; v_gene: TRBV19; d_gene: TRBD1; j_gene: TRBJ1-2; CDR3nt: TGTGCCAGTAGTATCGCGACAGGGGTAAACTATGGCTACACCTTC; CDR3aa: CASSIATGVNYGYTF
abundance: -; v_gene: TRBV28; d_gene: -; j_gene: TRBJ1-1; CDR3nt: TGTGCCAGCAGTTTATTAGGGGCCCGGAACACTGAAGCTTTCTTT; CDR3aa: CASSLLGARNTEAFF
abundance: once; v_gene: TRBV2; d_gene: TRBD1; j_gene: TRBJ1-4; CDR3nt: TGTGCCAGCAGTGAATTAGGACAGGGGCTGGGTGAAAAACTGTTTTTT; CDR3aa: CASSELGQGLGEKLFF
abundance: -; v_gene: TRBV10-2; d_gene: -; j_gene: TRBJ2-2; CDR3nt: TGCGCCAGTCGGCCGGGGAACACCGGGGAGCTGTTTTTT; CDR3aa: CASRPGNTGELFF
abundance: -; v_gene: TRBV6-4; d_gene: -; j_gene: TRBJ1-1; CDR3nt: TGTGCCAGCAGTGGCCCGGGGACTGAAGCTTTCTTT; CDR3aa: CASSGPGTEAFF
abundance: -; v_gene: TRBV6-6; d_gene: -; j_gene: TRBJ2-7; CDR3nt: TGTGCCAGCAGTACCAGCGGCGGACGGACTTACGAGCAGTACTTC; CDR3aa: CASSTSGGRTYEQYF
abundance: -; v_gene: TRBV4-3; d_gene: -; j_gene: TRBJ1-1; CDR3nt: TGCGCCAGCAGCCAAGAGCAGGACACTGAAGCTTTCTTT; CDR3aa: CASSQEQDTEAFF
abundance: many; v_gene: TRBV28; d_gene: TRBD1; j_gene: TRBJ2-7; CDR3nt: TGTGCCAGCAGTTTAGGCCTTGGTGGACAGGGCAAGCAGTACTTC; CDR3aa: CASSLGLGGQGKQYF
abundance: -; v_gene: TRBV28; d_gene: -; j_gene: TRBJ2-5; CDR3nt: TGTGCCAGCAGTCAAAAAACCGGGGGAGTCGGGACCCAGTACTTC; CDR3aa: CASSQKTGGVGTQYF
abundance: -; v_gene: TRBV6-6; d_gene: -; j_gene: TRBJ2-1; CDR3nt: TGTGCCAGCAGTTACTCGGGCCTCCCGTCCAATGAGCAGTTCTTC; CDR3aa: CASSYSGLPSNEQFF
abundance: -; v_gene: TRBV5-6; d_gene: -; j_gene: TRBJ2-5; CDR3nt: TGTGCCAGCAGCTTGAGACAGATAGAAGAGACCCAGTACTTC; CDR3aa: CASSLRQIEETQYF
abundance: few; v_gene: TRBV28; d_gene: TRBD1; j_gene: TRBJ1-1; CDR3nt: TGTGCCAGCAGTTACAGGGGGCTGAAGAACACTGAAGCTTTCTTT; CDR3aa: CASSYRGLKNTEAFF
abundance: once; v_gene: TRBV7-6; d_gene: TRBD2; j_gene: TRBJ2-5; CDR3nt: TGTGCCAGCAGCCTGGGATCCGTGGGAGGGTGGGAAGAGACCCAGTACTTC; CDR3aa: CASSLGSVGGWEETQYF
abundance: -; v_gene: TRBV19; d_gene: TRBD2; j_gene: TRBJ2-5; CDR3nt: TGTGCCAGTAGTATGGGCCTGCGACTAGCGGGAGAGGAGACCCAGTACTTC; CDR3aa: CASSMGLRLAGEETQYF
abundance: -; v_gene: TRBV28; d_gene: -; j_gene: TRBJ2-7; CDR3nt: TGTGCCTGTCAGATGGGGGCAAGAGGGGAGCAGTACTTC; CDR3aa: CACQMGARGEQYF
abundance: -; v_gene: TRBV7-9; d_gene: -; j_gene: TRBJ2-7; CDR3nt: TGTGCCAGCAGCTCTACTAGCTCCTACGAGCAGTACTTC; CDR3aa: CASSSTSSYEQYF
abundance: -; v_gene: TRBV2; d_gene: TRBD1; j_gene: TRBJ1-1; CDR3nt: TGTGCCAGCAGGAGTACAGGGGCGGGGGGCAGTGAAGCTTTCTTT; CDR3aa: CASRSTGAGGSEAFF
abundance: -; v_gene: TRBV4-3; d_gene: -; j_gene: TRBJ2-5; CDR3nt: TGCGCCAGCAGCCAAGAAGGAGCAGGGGCGTATGAGACCCAGTACTTC; CDR3aa: CASSQEGAGAYETQYF
abundance: -; v_gene: TRBV9; d_gene: -; j_gene: TRBJ2-2; CDR3nt: TGTGCCAGCAGCGCCGACAGACTCGGGGAGCTGTTTTTT; CDR3aa: CASSADRLGELFF
abundance: -; v_gene: TRBV19; d_gene: -; j_gene: TRBJ2-5; CDR3nt: TGTGCCAGTAGTAAGGGACTCGGACAGACCCAGTACTTC; CDR3aa: CASSKGLGQTQYF
abundance: -; v_gene: TRBV24-1; d_gene: TRBD2; j_gene: TRBJ2-1; CDR3nt: TGTGCCACCAGTGATTTGGGACTAGCGGGAGCGATGGAGAATGAGCAGTTCTTC; CDR3aa: CATSDLGLAGAMENEQFF